A single sample gave rise to the 16 T cell receptor beta chains below, sequenced in a study of T-cell reconstitution after alpha-beta-depleted transplantation in children. Unique molecular identifiers were used to barcode this TCRbeta library. One entry per CDR3 protein results from TCRdb running MiXCR on the PCR reads. In the table there are 55,000 to 85,000 distinct CDR3 sequences, 11% of which are singletons. This specimen was PBMCs, taken before TCRalphabeta/CD19-depleted stem cell transplant. The origin of the receptors is a boy younger than 18 with acute myeloid leukemia, due to receive a stem cell transplant.

This clonotype was picked up many times. The chain recombines TRBV7-2 with TRBJ2-7, with 10 nucleotides matching TRBD2. This CDR3 spans 14 amino acids. Unmatched junction bases numbered 5, after V lost 2 bases and J lost 7 bases. Germline CDR1 is SGHTA and CDR2 is FQGNSA. Here the CDR3 DNA reads TGTGCCAGCAGCTTACCTAGCGGGAGTCAGGAGCAGTACTTC. Its translation is CASSLPSGSQEQYF.

This clonotype was picked up many times. The rearrangement joins TRBV4-1 to TRBJ2-2, with 8 bases matching TRBD1. There are 17 residues in the CDR3. J was trimmed by 3 bases and V by 5 bases; bases with no gene match: 11. Looked up from germline, CDR1 is MGHRA and CDR2 is YSYEKL. The CDR3 sequence: CASSVSPDRDDTGELFF. CDR3 DNA: TGCGCCAGCAGCGTGTCGCCGGACAGGGATGACACCGGGGAGCTGTTTTTT.

At least ten counts were recorded for this clonotype. V and J are TRBV15 and TRBJ2-7; no clear D gene. Germline assignment: CDR1 LNHNV and CDR2 YYDKDF (reference sequence). This CDR3 has 14 residues. V shed 0 bases and J shed 6 bases, with 12 bases lying between them. The CDR3 loop is CATSRDPAGTEQYV. The CDR3 DNA sequence: TGTGCCACCAGCAGAGATCCCGCAGGAACCGAGCAGTACGTC.

This clonotype appeared many times. The J gene is TRBJ2-3, the V gene TRBV20-1; D might be TRBD2 (5 bases). V lost 6 bases, J lost 6 bases, and 19 bases lay in between. The CDR3 sequence is 14 residues long. Per germline, CDR1 DFQATT and CDR2 SNEGSKA (reference sequence). The CDR3: CSAQLGSQWDTQYF. As DNA, the CDR3 is TGCAGTGCGCAACTAGGCTCCCAATGGGATACGCAGTATTTT.

The table lists this clonotype with many counts. The rearrangement uses TRBV4-3 and TRBJ1-4, with 9 bases matching TRBD1. The junction had 9 bases not matched to a gene; V was cut back by 2 bases and J by 8 bases. CDR1 is LGHNA, CDR2 YSLEER, per germline. This CDR3 contains 16 residues. For the CDR3, the DNA is TGCGCCAGCAGCCAAATACAGGGGGCGAAAGGCGAAAAACTGTTTTTT. It specifies CASSQIQGAKGEKLFF.

This clonotype was recorded at least ten times. This chain uses TRBV12-3 or TRBV12-4 with TRBJ2-1; D is perhaps TRBD2 (5 bases). The CDR3 sequence is 15 residues long. Deletions cut 6 bases from V and 4 bases from J, with 16 bases between. DNA for the CDR3: TGTGCCAGCAGCCTCACGGCCGGGAAGTACAATGAGCAGTTCTTC. Amino acid sequence: CASSLTAGKYNEQFF.

This clonotype was seen many times. This chain uses TRBV30 with TRBJ2-1, with D possibly TRBD2 on 5 matching bases. The CDR3 consists of 19 residues. The V end was cut by 1 base, the J end by 4 bases, with 26 bases between. From germline, CDR1 is GTSNPN and CDR2 SVGIG (reference sequence). The chain's CDR3 is CAWSASMILGGSAYNEQFF. CDR3 nucleotides: TGTGCCTGGAGTGCGTCCATGATCCTGGGTGGGAGTGCTTACAATGAGCAGTTCTTC.

This clonotype was found many times. The rearrangement joins TRBV12-3 or TRBV12-4 to TRBJ2-1, with D possibly TRBD2 on 5 matching bases. Trimming cost V 6 bases and J 7 bases, with 25 bases left between them. This CDR3 spans 17 amino acids. CDR3 protein: CASSLDETNLLGNEQFF. Here the CDR3 DNA reads TGTGCCAGCAGCCTCGACGAAACAAACTTACTAGGAAATGAGCAGTTCTTC.

This clonotype was counted many times. The genes are TRBV5-1 and TRBJ1-2, with D uncertain. This CDR3 is built from 16 residues. Trimming took 0 bases from V and 0 from J, leaving 12 bases between them. Germline V gene data show CDR1 as SGHRS and CDR2 as YFSETQ. This CDR3 reads CASSLAPDHSNYGYTF. DNA of the CDR3: TGCGCCAGCAGCTTGGCACCGGACCATTCTAACTATGGCTACACCTTC.

This clonotype has a count of ten or more. The chain employs TRBV24-1 and TRBJ2-1; maybe TRBD1 (6 bases). Germline loops: CDR1 KGHDR, CDR2 SFDVKD. With 10 bases removed from V and 7 bases from J, the gap between germline ends came to 10 bases. This CDR3 spans 11 amino acids. The chain's CDR3 is CATTQGNEQFF. The CDR3, as DNA: TGTGCCACGACTCAGGGGAATGAGCAGTTCTTC.

This clonotype was detected ten times or more. V and J are TRBV4-1 and TRBJ1-4, with 8 bases matching TRBD1. The germline V gene encodes CDR1 MGHRA and CDR2 YSYEKL. V lost 1 base and J lost 4; bases outside the gene matches: 5. The CDR3 contains 16 residues. CDR3: CASSQVPGQGNEKLFF. The CDR3, as DNA: TGCGCCAGCAGCCAAGTCCCCGGACAGGGTAATGAAAAACTGTTTTTT.

This clonotype was counted at least ten times. The chain is built from TRBV7-3 and TRBJ1-1; no definite D call. The CDR3 runs 13 residues. V lost 5 bases and J lost 4, with 11 bases in between. CDR1 is SGHTA and CDR2 is FQGTGA in the germline V gene. The CDR3 is CASSPLGGTEAFF. In nucleotides, the CDR3 is TGTGCCAGCAGCCCCCTAGGCGGCACTGAAGCTTTCTTT.

This clonotype was recorded many times. V is TRBV14 and J is TRBJ2-3; TRBD2 matches 9 bases. The CDR3 is 15 residues long. The trim removed 4 bases at V and 10 bases at J, leaving 12 bases unmatched. Germline V lookup: CDR1 SGHDN, CDR2 FVKESK. The CDR3 DNA reads as TGTGCCAGCAGCCGGCGCGGGGGGGCTTTTGGTGCGCAGTATTTT. Its protein is CASSRRGGAFGAQYF.

This clonotype has at least ten counts. V is TRBV12-3 or TRBV12-4 and J is TRBJ1-5, with 7 bases identical to TRBD1. The CDR3 has 12 residues. V shed 6 bases, J shed 11 bases, and the junction held 7 bases outside the gene matches. The chain's CDR3 is CASSHRGRAQHF. The CDR3 DNA reads TGTGCCAGCAGCCACAGGGGCCGGGCCCAGCATTTT.

This clonotype was observed many times. V is TRBV20-1 and J is TRBJ2-3; 8 positions match TRBD2. This CDR3 comprises 14 residues. Trimming removed 8 bases from V and 0 bases from J; junction bases left unmatched: 7. Germline V lookup: CDR1 DFQATT, CDR2 SNEGSKA (reference sequence). Here the CDR3 reads CSSERGPSTDTQYF. As DNA, the CDR3 is TGCAGTTCCGAGCGGGGGCCAAGCACAGATACGCAGTATTTT.

This clonotype occurred many times. This sequence joins TRBV12-3 or TRBV12-4 and TRBJ2-2, with D perhaps being TRBD1 or TRBD2 (5 bases each). The CDR3 has 13 residues. V shed 3 bases and J shed 6 bases, with 8 bases lying between them. The CDR3, as DNA: TGTGCCAGCAGTTTCGAGGGGTCCGGGGAGCTGTTTTTT. The encoded protein is CASSFEGSGELFF.